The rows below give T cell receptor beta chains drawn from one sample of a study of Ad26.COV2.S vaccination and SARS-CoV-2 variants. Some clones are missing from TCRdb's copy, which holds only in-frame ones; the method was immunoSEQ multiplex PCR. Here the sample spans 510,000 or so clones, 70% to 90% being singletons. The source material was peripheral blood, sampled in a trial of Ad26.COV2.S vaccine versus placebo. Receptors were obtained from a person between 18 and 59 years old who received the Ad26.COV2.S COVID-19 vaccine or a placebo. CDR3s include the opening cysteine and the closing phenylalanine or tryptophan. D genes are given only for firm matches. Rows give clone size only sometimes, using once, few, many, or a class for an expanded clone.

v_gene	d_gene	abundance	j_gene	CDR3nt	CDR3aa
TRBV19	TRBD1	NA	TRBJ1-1	TGTGCCAGTAGTCCTCCGGGACAGGGGGCTGGAACTTTCTTT	CASSPPGQGAGTFF
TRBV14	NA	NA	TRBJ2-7	TGTGCCAGCAGCCAATCATACGAGCAGTACTTC	CASSQSYEQYF
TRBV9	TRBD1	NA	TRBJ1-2	TGTGCCAGCAGCGCCCGACAGGGGGCTAGCTATGGCTACACCTTC	CASSARQGASYGYTF
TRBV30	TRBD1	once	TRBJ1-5	TGTGCCTGGAGCAGGCAGGGGGTTTTACAGCCCCAGCATTTT	CAWSRQGVLQPQHF
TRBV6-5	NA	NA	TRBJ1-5	TGTGCCAGCAGCCCCGGTGGGGGTAGCAATCAGCCCCAGCATTTT	CASSPGGGSNQPQHF
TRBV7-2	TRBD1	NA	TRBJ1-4	TGTGCCAGCAGCGAACAGGGGCCCGAAAAACTGTTTTTT	CASSEQGPEKLFF
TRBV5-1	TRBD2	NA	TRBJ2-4	TGCGCCAGCAGCTTGGAAGTTCGGGCGCGGGGGGTAAACATTCAGTACTTC	CASSLEVRARGVNIQYF
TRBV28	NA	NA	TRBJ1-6	TGTGCCAGCAGGTCCCCCGGTTCACCCCTCCACTTT	CASRSPGSPLHF
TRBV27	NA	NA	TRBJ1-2	TGTGCCAGCAGTCAGGATCTTAACTATGGCTACACCTTC	CASSQDLNYGYTF
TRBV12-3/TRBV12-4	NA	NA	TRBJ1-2	TGTGCCAGCAACATCGGGAAGGGTGGCTACACCTTC	CASNIGKGGYTF
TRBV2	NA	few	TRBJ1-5	TGTGCCAGCAGCTTCACTAGTGGAGGTGGCAATCAGCCCCAGCATTTT	CASSFTSGGGNQPQHF
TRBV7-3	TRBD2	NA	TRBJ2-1	TGTGCCAGCAGCTTACTCGCGGGAGCCCCTTACAATGAGCAGTTCTTC	CASSLLAGAPYNEQFF
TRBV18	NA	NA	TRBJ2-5	TGTGCCAGCTCACCACTTGACAGTCAAGAGACCCAGTACTTC	CASSPLDSQETQYF
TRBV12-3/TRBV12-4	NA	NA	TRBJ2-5	TGTGCCAGCACCAATGGTCGCCCGGAGACCCAGTACTTC	CASTNGRPETQYF
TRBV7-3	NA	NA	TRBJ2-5	TGTGCCTCCTCTAGGGGGGTCGACGAGACCCAGTACTTC	CASSRGVDETQYF
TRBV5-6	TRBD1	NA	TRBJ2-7	TGTGCCAGCAGCTTAATCGCAGGACAGGAACCATACGAGCAGTACTTC	CASSLIAGQEPYEQYF
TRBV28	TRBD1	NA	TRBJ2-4	TGTGCCAGCAGTCTGACAGGGGGACGCTACATTCAGTACTTC	CASSLTGGRYIQYF
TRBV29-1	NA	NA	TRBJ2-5	TGCAGCGTTGTGGGGGGCGGAGAGACCCAGTACTTC	CSVVGGGETQYF
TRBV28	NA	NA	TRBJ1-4	TGTGCCAGCACTACGGGAGGTTCCAATGAAAAACTGTTTTTT	CASTTGGSNEKLFF
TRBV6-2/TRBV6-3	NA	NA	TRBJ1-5	TGTGCCAGCAGCTGGGATTCCAATCAGCCCCAGCATTTT	CASSWDSNQPQHF
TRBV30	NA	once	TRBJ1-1	TGTGCCTGGAGTGATGGGGGGTTGAACACTGAAGCTTTCTTT	CAWSDGGLNTEAFF
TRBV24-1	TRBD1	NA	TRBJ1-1	TGTGCCACCAGTGGGGACAGGGCGACTGAAGCTTTCTTT	CATSGDRATEAFF
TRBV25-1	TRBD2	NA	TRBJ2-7	TGTGCCAGCAGTCCTTCCAGGGGACTAGCGGCCTACGAGCAGTACTTC	CASSPSRGLAAYEQYF
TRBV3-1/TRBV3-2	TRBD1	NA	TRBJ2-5	TGTGCCAGCAGCCAAGCCCACGACAGGGGGCAAGAGACCCAGTACTTC	CASSQAHDRGQETQYF
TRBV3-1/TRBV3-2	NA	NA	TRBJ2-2	TGTGCCAGCAGCCGAAGATATAGGGGGAGTAGGGAGCTGTTTTTT	CASSRRYRGSRELFF
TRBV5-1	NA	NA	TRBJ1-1	TGCGCCAGCAGCTTGCCCGGACTTAGCACTGAAGCTTTCTTT	CASSLPGLSTEAFF
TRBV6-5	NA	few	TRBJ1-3	TGTGCCAGCAGTTACTACGGACGGGACTCTGGAAACACCATATATTTT	CASSYYGRDSGNTIYF
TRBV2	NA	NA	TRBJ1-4	TGTGCCAGCAGTCGAGACAGTCCGGGAAATGAAAAACTGTTTTTT	CASSRDSPGNEKLFF
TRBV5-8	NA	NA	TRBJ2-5	TGTGCCAGCAGCCCCGTCTGGGAGACCCAGTACTTC	CASSPVWETQYF
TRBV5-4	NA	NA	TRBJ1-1	TGTGCCAGCAGCTTGATGGGAGTGATGGGGTCTGAAGCTTTCTTT	CASSLMGVMGSEAFF
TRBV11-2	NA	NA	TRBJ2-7	TGTGCCAGCAGTCTCTACGAGCAGTACTTC	CASSLYEQYF
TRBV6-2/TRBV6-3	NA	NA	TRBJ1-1	TGTGCCAGCAGTTACCTGAGGACAGCGAACACTGAAGCTTTCTTT	CASSYLRTANTEAFF
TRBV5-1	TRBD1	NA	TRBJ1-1	TGCGCCAGCAGCCCTTTCGGACAGGGGAAAACTGAAGCTTTCTTT	CASSPFGQGKTEAFF
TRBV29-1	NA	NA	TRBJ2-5	TGCAGCGTTCCCCGCGGGGCGGAGACCCAGTACTTC	CSVPRGAETQYF
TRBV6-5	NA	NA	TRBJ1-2	TGTGCCAGCAGTTACGGTGGGGGCTTTTACTATGGCTACACCTTC	CASSYGGGFYYGYTF
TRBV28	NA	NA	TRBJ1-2	TGTGCCAGCAGTTTTTCCGGTGAAGGGGGAGGCTACACCTTC	CASSFSGEGGGYTF
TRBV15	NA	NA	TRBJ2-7	TGTGCCACCAGCAGAGAAGCAGGGATCTCCTACGAGCAGTACTTC	CATSREAGISYEQYF
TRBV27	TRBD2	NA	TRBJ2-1	TGTGCCAGCAGTTTACTCGGACTAGCGACCTACAATGAGCAGTTCTTC	CASSLLGLATYNEQFF
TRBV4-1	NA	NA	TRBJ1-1	TGCGCCAGCAGCCCTACAATGACGGGTCTGAACACTGAAGCTTTCTTT	CASSPTMTGLNTEAFF
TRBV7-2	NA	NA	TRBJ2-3	TGTGCCAGCGGTAGCGGCGTCGATACGCAGTATTTT	CASGSGVDTQYF
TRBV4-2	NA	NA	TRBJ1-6	TGTGCCAGCAGCCAAGAGTTGCTTCCTAATTCACCCCTCCACTTT	CASSQELLPNSPLHF
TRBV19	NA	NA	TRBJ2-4	TGTGCCAGTACGGAGGCGGATAAAAACATTCAGTACTTC	CASTEADKNIQYF
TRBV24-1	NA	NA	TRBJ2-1	TGTGCCACCAGTGATTTCGCGAACAGGGCTGAGCAGTTCTTC	CATSDFANRAEQFF
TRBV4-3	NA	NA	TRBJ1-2	TGCGCCAGCAGCCAAGACGGGCTCGGGAGGGGCTACACCTTC	CASSQDGLGRGYTF
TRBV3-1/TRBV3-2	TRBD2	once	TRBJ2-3	TGTGCCAGCAGCCAAGATACTAGCGGGAGGGGAGATACGCAGTATTTT	CASSQDTSGRGDTQYF
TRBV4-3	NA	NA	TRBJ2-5	TGCGCCAGCAGCCAAGGGCTCGGAAAAGAGACCCAGTACTTC	CASSQGLGKETQYF
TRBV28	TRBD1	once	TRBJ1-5	TGTGCCAGCAGGTCGGACAGGGCCCGGGATCAGCCCCAGCATTTT	CASRSDRARDQPQHF
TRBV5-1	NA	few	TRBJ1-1	TGCGCCAGTAAAGCAAGTCTGAACACTGAAGCTTTCTTT	CASKASLNTEAFF
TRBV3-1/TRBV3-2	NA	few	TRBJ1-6	TGTGCCAGCAGCCTAACCGCGGGGAGCTCACCCCTCCACTTT	CASSLTAGSSPLHF
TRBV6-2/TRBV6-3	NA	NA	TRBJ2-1	TGTGCCAGCAGTTCTATCGATGAGCAGTTCTTC	CASSSIDEQFF
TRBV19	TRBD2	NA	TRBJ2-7	TGTGCCAGTAGTACCTCAGCGGGAGTACTCGAGCAGTACTTC	CASSTSAGVLEQYF
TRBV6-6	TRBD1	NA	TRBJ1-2	TGTGCCAGCAGCTTGGGACAGGGGCGAAACTATGGCTACACCTTC	CASSLGQGRNYGYTF
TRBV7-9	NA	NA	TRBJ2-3	TGTGCCAGCAGCGACCGTAGCAGGGATACGCAGTATTTT	CASSDRSRDTQYF
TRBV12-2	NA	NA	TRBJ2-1	TGTGCAAGTCACTCACCGGGACAGGTTCTCTACAATGAGCAGTTCTTC	CASHSPGQVLYNEQFF
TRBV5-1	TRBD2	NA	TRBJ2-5	TGCGCCAGCAGCTTGGTCCTAGCGGGCCAAGAGACCCAGTACTTC	CASSLVLAGQETQYF
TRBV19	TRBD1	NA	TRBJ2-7	TGTGCCAGTAGTGCCGGGACAGCCCCCCAAGGAACCTACGAGCAGTACTTC	CASSAGTAPQGTYEQYF
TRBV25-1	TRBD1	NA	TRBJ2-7	TGTGCCAGCAAGGGACAGGGGGCTTACGAGCAGTACTTC	CASKGQGAYEQYF
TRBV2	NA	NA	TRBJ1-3	TGTGCCAGCACTGGGGGCAGAGGAGGGAGTGGAAACACCATATATTTT	CASTGGRGGSGNTIYF